This T cell receptor (beta chain) was obtained from a study of shared clonotypes between healthy human individuals. As for the study in general: Aged between 18 and 49, the donors were two women and three men. Broader study findings: Naive subsets generally had larger estimated richness than memory subsets.

Only in-frame clones appear in the TCRdb table, and some are missing; sequencing was by immunoSEQ multiplex PCR. Found here are under 1 million clones, 80% to 95% of them singletons; the top ten hold 24%. Positive CCR7 selection of CD45RO-negative cells yielded the naive CD8 cells, and terminally differentiated effector memory CD45RA+ cells were excluded. Concerning this clone: Antigen specificity is unknown.

V shed 4 bases, J shed 1 base, and the junction held 14 bases outside the gene matches. This CDR3 region has 19 residues. Germline-derived CDR1 and CDR2 are SEHNR and FQNEAQ (reference sequence). The gene calls are TRBV7-9 and TRBJ2-2, with 8 bases identical to TRBD2. The clonotype originates from a man between 25 and 39 years old in good health. Sequenced material: naive CD8+ T cells sorted from blood. CDR3 in amino acids: CASSWIAGSAKVNTGELFF. In nucleotides, the CDR3 is TGTGCCAGCAGCTGGATAGCGGGATCAGCTAAAGTGAACACCGGGGAGCTGTTTTTT.